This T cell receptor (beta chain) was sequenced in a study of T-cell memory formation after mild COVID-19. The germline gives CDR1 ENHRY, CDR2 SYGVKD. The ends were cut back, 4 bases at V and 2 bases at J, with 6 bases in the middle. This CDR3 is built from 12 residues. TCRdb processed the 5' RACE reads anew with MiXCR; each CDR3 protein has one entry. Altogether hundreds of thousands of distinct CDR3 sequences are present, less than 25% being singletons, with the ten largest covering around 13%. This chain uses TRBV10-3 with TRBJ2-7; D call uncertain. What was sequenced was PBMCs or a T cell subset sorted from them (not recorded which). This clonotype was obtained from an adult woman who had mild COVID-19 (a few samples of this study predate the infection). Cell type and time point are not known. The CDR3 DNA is TGTGCCATCAGTGGCCAACCCTACGAGCAGTACTTC. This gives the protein CAISGQPYEQYF.